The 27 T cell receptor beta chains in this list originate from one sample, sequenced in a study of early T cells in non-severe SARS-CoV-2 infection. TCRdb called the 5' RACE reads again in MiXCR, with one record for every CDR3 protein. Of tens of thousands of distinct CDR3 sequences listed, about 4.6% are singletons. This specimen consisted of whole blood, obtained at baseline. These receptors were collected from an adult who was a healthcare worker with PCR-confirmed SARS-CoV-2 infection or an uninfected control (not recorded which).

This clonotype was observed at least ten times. Written as DNA, the CDR3 is TGTGCCAGCAGCCGCCCGGGACAGGGGGTTTACGAGCAGTACTTC. It translates to CASSRPGQGVYEQYF. The chain is built from TRBV12-3 or TRBV12-4 and TRBJ2-7; TRBD1 matches at 11 bases. V shed 6 bases, J shed 4 bases, and the junction held 8 bases outside the gene matches. There are 15 residues in the CDR3.

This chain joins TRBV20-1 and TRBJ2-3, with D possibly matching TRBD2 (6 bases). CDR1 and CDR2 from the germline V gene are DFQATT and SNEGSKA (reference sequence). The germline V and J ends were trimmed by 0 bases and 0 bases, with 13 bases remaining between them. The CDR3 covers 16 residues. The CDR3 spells CSARDLLAASTDTQYF. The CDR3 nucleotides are TGCAGTGCTAGAGATCTATTAGCGGCTAGCACAGATACGCAGTATTTT.

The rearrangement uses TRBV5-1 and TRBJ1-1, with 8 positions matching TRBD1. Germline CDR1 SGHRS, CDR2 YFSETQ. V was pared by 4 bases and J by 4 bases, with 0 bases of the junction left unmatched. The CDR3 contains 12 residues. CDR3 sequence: CASSTGGTEAFF. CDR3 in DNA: TGCGCCAGCAGCACAGGGGGCACTGAAGCTTTCTTT.

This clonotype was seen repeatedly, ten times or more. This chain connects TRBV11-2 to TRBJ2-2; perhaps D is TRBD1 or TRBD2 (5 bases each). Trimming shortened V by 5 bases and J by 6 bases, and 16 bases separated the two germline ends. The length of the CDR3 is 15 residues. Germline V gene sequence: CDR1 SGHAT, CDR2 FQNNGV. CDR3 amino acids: CASSGSGLVAGELFF. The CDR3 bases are TGTGCCAGCAGCGGATCGGGGCTAGTGGCCGGGGAGCTGTTTTTT.

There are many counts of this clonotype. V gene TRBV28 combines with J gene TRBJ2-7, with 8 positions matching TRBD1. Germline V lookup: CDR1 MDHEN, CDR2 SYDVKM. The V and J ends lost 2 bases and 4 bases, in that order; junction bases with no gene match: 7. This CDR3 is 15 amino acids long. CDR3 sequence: CASSLRAGGAYEQYF. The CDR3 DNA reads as TGTGCCAGCAGTTTAAGGGCAGGGGGCGCGTACGAGCAGTACTTC.

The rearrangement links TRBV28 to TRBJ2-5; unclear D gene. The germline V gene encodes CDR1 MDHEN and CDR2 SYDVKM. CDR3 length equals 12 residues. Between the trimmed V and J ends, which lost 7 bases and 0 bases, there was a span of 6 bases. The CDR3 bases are TGTGCCAGCACCTCTTACCAAGAGACCCAGTACTTC. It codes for CASTSYQETQYF.

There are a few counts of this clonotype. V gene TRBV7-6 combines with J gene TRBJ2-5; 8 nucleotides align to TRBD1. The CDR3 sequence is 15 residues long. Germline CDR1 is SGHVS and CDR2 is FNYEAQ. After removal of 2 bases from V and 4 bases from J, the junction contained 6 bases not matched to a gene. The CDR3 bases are TGTGCCAGCAGCTTATCCGGACAGGGAGGAGAGACCCAGTACTTC. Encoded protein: CASSLSGQGGETQYF. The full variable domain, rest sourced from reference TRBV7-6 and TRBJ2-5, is GAGVSQSPRYKVTKRGQDVALRCDPISGHVSLYWYRQALGQGPEFLTYFNYEAQQDKSGLPNDRFSAERPEGSISTLTIQRTEQRDSAMYRCASSLSGQGGETQYFGPGTRLLVL.

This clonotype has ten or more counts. CDR3 sequence: CAISSPGFGGLTEAFF. CDR3 DNA sequence: TGTGCCATCAGCTCCCCCGGGTTTGGGGGGCTCACTGAAGCTTTCTTT. J is TRBJ1-1 and V is TRBV10-3, with a weak D call TRBD1 (6 bases). This CDR3 is built from 16 residues. The germline V gene has CDR1 ENHRY and CDR2 SYGVKD. Deletions cut 6 bases from V and 4 bases from J, with 21 bases between.

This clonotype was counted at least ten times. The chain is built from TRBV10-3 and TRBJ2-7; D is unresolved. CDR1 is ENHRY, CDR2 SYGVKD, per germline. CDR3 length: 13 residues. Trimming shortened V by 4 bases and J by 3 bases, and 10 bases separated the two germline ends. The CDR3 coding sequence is TGTGCCATCAGTGCGAGACTGAACTACGAGCAGTACTTC. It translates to CAISARLNYEQYF.

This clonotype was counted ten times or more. The CDR3 is CASSLYLLGRDTQYF. CDR3 nucleotide sequence: TGTGCCAGCAGCTTATACCTGCTGGGAAGGGATACGCAGTATTTT. This sequence joins TRBV7-3 and TRBJ2-3; no clear D. V dropped 2 bases and J dropped 6 bases, with 15 bases sitting between them. Germline CDR1 SGHTA, CDR2 FQGTGA. This CDR3 is built from 15 residues.

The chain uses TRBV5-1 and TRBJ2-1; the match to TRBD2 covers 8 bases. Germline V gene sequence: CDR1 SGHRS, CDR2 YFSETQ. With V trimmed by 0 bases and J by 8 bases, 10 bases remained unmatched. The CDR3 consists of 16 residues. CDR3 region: CASSLAPAGVMDEQFF. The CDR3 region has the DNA TGCGCCAGCAGCTTGGCCCCAGCGGGAGTTATGGATGAGCAGTTCTTC.

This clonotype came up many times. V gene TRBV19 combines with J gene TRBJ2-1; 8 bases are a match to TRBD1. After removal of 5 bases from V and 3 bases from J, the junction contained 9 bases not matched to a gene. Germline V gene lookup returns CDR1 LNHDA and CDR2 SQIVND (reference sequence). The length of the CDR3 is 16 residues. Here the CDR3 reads CASSENRDRLYNEQFF. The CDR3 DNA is TGTGCCAGTAGTGAAAACCGGGACAGGCTCTACAATGAGCAGTTCTTC.

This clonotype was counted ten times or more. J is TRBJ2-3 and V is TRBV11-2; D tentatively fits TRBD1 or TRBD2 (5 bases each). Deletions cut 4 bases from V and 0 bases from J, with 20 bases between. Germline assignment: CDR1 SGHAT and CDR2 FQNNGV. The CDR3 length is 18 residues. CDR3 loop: CASSSLRGGWASTDTQYF. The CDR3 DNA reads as TGTGCCAGCAGCTCCCTTCGTGGGGGATGGGCTAGCACAGATACGCAGTATTTT.

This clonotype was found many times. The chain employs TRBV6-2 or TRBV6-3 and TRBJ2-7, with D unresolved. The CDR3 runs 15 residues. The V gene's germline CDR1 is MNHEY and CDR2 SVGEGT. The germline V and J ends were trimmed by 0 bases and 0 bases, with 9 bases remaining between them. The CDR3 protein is CASSYSWSTSYEQYF. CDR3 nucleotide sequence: TGTGCCAGCAGTTACTCGTGGTCCACCTCCTACGAGCAGTACTTC.

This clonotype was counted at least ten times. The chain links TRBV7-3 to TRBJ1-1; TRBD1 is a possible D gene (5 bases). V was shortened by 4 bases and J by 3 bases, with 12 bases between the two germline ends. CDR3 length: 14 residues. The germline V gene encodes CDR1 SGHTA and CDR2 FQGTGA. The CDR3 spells CASSSTGADTEAFF. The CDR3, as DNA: TGTGCCAGCAGCTCGACCGGGGCCGACACTGAAGCTTTCTTT.

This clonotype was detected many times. For the CDR3, the DNA is TGTGCCAGCTCCCGGGGGTCCTACGAGCAGTACTTC. This sequence encodes CASSRGSYEQYF. The chain links TRBV27 to TRBJ2-7, with D possibly TRBD2 on 6 matching bases. CDR3 length: 12 amino acids. From germline, CDR1 is MNHEY and CDR2 SMNVEV (reference sequence). Trimming took off 8 bases at V and 1 base at J, with 9 bases between the two ends.

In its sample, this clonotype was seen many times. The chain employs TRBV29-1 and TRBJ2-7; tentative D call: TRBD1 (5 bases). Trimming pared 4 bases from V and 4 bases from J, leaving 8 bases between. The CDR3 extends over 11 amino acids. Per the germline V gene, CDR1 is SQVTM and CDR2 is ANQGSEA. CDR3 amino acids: CSVAQGYEQYF. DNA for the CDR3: TGCAGCGTTGCCCAGGGTTACGAGCAGTACTTC.

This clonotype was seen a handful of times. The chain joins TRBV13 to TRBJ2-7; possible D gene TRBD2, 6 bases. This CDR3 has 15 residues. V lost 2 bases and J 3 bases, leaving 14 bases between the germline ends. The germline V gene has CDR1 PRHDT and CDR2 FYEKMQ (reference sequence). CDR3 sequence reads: CASSLRLGSHYEQYF. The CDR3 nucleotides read TGTGCCAGCAGCTTAAGACTAGGCAGCCACTACGAGCAGTACTTC.

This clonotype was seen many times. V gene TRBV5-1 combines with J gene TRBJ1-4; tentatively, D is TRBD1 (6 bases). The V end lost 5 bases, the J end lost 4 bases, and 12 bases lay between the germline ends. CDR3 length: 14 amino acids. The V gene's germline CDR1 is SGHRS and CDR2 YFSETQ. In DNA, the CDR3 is TGCGCCAGCAGTGTCGGGACAAGTAATGAAAAACTGTTTTTT. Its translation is CASSVGTSNEKLFF.

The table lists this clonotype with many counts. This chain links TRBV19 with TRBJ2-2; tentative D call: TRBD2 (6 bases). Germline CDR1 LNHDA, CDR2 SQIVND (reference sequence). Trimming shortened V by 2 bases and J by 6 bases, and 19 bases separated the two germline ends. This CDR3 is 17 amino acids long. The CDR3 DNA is TGTGCCAGTAGTATAATTCTACCCCAGGGAGGTGCCGGGGAGCTGTTTTTT. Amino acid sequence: CASSIILPQGGAGELFF.

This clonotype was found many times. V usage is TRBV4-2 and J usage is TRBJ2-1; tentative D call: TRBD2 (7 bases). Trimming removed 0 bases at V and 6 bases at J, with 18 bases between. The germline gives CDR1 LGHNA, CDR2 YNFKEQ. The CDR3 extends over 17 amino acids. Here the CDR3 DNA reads TGTGCCAGCAGCCAAGACTCGAGGGGGGGCAGGGTCAATGAGCAGTTCTTC. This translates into CASSQDSRGGRVNEQFF.

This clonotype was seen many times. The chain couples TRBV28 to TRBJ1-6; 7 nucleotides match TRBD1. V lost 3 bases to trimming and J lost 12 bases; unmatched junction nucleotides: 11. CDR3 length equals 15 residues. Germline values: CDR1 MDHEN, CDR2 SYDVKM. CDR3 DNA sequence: TGTGCCAGCAGTTTTCCCCCGGGACAGAAGGAACCCCTCCACTTT. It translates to CASSFPPGQKEPLHF.

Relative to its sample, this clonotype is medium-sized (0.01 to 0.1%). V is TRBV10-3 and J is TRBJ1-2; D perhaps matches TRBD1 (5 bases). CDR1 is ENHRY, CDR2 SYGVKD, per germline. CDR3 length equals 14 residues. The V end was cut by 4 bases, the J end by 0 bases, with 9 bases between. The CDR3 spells CAISVGEANYGYTF. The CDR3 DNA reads TGTGCCATCAGTGTAGGGGAAGCTAACTATGGCTACACCTTC.

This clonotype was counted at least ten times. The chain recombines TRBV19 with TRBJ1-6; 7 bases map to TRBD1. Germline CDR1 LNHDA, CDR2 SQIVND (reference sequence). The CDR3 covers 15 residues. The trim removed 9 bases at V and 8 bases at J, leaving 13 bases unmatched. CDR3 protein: CASRTGTENYSPLHF. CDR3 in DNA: TGTGCCAGCCGAACCGGGACAGAGAATTATTCACCCCTCCACTTT.

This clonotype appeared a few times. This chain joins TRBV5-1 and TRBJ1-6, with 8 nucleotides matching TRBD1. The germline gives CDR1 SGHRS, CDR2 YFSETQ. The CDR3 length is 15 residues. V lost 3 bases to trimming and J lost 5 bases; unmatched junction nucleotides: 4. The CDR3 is CASSSTGGDNSPLHF. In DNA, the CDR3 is TGCGCCAGCAGCTCAACAGGGGGAGATAATTCACCCCTCCACTTT.

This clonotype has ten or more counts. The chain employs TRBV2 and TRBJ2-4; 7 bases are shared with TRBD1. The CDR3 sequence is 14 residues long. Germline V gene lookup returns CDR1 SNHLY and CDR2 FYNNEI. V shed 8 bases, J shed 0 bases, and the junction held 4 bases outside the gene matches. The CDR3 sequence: CASYRGLAKNIQYF. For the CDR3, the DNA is TGTGCCAGCTACAGGGGATTAGCCAAAAACATTCAGTACTTC.

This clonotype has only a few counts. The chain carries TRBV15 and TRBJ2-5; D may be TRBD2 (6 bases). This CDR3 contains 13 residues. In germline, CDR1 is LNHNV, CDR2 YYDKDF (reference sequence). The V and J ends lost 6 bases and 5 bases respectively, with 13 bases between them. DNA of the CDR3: TGTGCCACCAGAGGAGGGTATGGGGAGACCCAGTACTTC. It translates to CATRGGYGETQYF.